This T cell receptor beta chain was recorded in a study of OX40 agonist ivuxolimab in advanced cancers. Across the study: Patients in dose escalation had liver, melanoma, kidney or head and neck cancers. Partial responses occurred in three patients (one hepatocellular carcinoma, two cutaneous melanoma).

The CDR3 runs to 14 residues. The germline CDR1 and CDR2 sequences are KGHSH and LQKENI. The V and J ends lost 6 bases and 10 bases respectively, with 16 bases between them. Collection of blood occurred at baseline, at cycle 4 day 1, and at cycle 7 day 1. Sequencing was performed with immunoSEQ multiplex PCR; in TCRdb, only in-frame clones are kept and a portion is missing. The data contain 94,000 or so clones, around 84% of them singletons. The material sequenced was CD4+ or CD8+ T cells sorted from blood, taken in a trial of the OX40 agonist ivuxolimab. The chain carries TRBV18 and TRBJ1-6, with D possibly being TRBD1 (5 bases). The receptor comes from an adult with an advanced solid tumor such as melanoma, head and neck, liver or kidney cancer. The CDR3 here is CASSPGGVGSPLHF. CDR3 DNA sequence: TGTGCCAGCTCTCCTGGGGGAGTGGGATCACCCCTCCACTTT.